This TCR beta chain was captured in a study of blood T cell repertoires in COVID-19. About the research overall: T cells, B-cell-depleted T cells, or PBMCs supplied cDNA or gDNA.

This table comes from immunoSEQ multiplex PCR, and its TCRdb copy is limited to in-frame clones, with some not included. Of approximately 170,000 clones listed, roughly four fifths are singletons. From germline, CDR1 is MDHEN and CDR2 SYDVKM. The length of the CDR3 is 14 residues. Trimming removed 6 bases from V and 6 bases from J; junction bases left unmatched: 7. The chain joins TRBV28 to TRBJ1-5; 8 bases map to TRBD1. The receptor was derived from a human donor in a cohort sampled during active COVID-19. The source material was peripheral blood. CDR3 sequence reads: CASRGQGGGQPQHF. The DNA for the CDR3 is TGTGCCAGCAGAGGACAGGGCGGGGGTCAGCCCCAGCATTTT.